These 15 T cell receptor beta chains were all obtained from the same sample, sequenced in a study of identical twins. From the 5' RACE reads, TCRdb called clonotypes with MiXCR, one entry per CDR3 protein. The profile covers hundreds of thousands of distinct CDR3 sequences, with roughly 7.1% appearing a single time and 1.6% taken by the ten largest. This sample was shared with a second study, whose subject was yellow fever vaccine responses in identical twins.

The source material was PBMCs. These receptors all come from a woman between 18 and 29 years old in good health.

This clonotype was seen at least ten times. The CDR3 reads CASSPGGSTSNNEQFF. The CDR3, as DNA: TGTGCCAGCAGTCCTGGCGGTAGCACTTCTAACAATGAGCAGTTCTTC. V usage is TRBV12-3 or TRBV12-4 and J usage is TRBJ2-1, with D hard to call. The CDR3 has 16 amino acids. Trimming left V 5 bases short and J 5 bases short, with 19 bases between.

This clonotype was observed a handful of times. The chain joins TRBV11-3 to TRBJ2-7; 10 nucleotides match TRBD2. Trimming at V came to 5 bases and at J to 6 bases, leaving 10 bases not matched to a gene. This CDR3 spans 15 amino acids. CDR1 and CDR2 from the germline V gene are SGHNT and YENEEA. The CDR3 DNA sequence: TGTGCCAGCAGCACGGCCGGGACTAGCGTTTCCGAGCAGTACTTC. This translates into CASSTAGTSVSEQYF. Combining the CDR3 with reference TRBV11-3 and TRBJ2-7 gives the whole variable domain EAGVVQSPRYKIIEKKQPVAFWCNPISGHNTLYWYLQNLGQGPELLIRYENEEAVDDSQLPKDRFSAERLKGVDSTLKIQPAELGDSAVYLCASSTAGTSVSEQYFGPGTRLTVT.

This chain uses TRBV3-1 with TRBJ2-4, with a weak D call TRBD2 (5 bases). Germline V gene lookup returns CDR1 LGHDT and CDR2 YNNKEL (reference sequence). Trimming stripped 1 base from V and 0 bases from J, with 13 bases between. CDR3 size: 17 residues. The CDR3 DNA is TGTGCCAGCAGCCAAGGAGTGGAGGTACTAGCCAAAAACATTCAGTACTTC. It codes for CASSQGVEVLAKNIQYF.

This clonotype has more than one count but fewer than ten. J is TRBJ1-1 and V is TRBV7-9; D unresolved. Germline-derived CDR1 and CDR2 are SEHNR and FQNEAQ (reference sequence). Between the trimmed V and J ends, which lost 5 bases and 2 bases, there was a span of 9 bases. CDR3 size: 13 residues. CDR3 amino acids: CASSPSDNTEAFF. CDR3 coding DNA: TGTGCCAGCAGCCCCAGTGATAACACTGAAGCTTTCTTT.

The chain couples TRBV28 to TRBJ2-1; TRBD1 might be the D (6 bases). The CDR3 length is 11 residues. V was shortened by 8 bases and J by 9 bases, with 11 bases between the two germline ends. Germline-derived CDR1 and CDR2 are MDHEN and SYDVKM. The CDR3 sequence is CASGTSGEQFF. CDR3 DNA sequence: TGTGCCAGCGGGACATCGGGTGAGCAGTTCTTC. Based on the CDR3 plus reference TRBV28 and TRBJ2-1, the full variable domain is DVKVTQSSRYLVKRTGEKVFLECVQDMDHENMFWYRQDPGLGLRLIYFSYDVKMKEKGDIPEGYSVSREKKERFSLILESASTNQTSMYLCASGTSGEQFFGPGTRLTVL.

This clonotype came up many times. This chain connects TRBV5-1 to TRBJ1-1, with a tentative D call TRBD1 (5 bases). This CDR3 has 12 amino acids. Germline V gene data show CDR1 as SGHRS and CDR2 as YFSETQ. V dropped 4 bases and J dropped 8 bases, with 12 bases sitting between them. Here the CDR3 reads CASSGGHTEAFF. The CDR3 nucleotides are TGCGCCAGCAGCGGAGGACATACCGAAGCTTTCTTT. Full variable domain (remainder filled in from reference TRBV5-1 and TRBJ1-1): KAGVTQTPRYLIKTRGQQVTLSCSPISGHRSVSWYQQTPGQGLQFLFEYFSETQRNKGNFPGRFSGRQFSNSRSEMNVSTLELGDSALYLCASSGGHTEAFFGQGTRLTVV.

This clonotype was counted a few times. V and J are TRBV6-5 and TRBJ1-2; perhaps TRBD1 as D (5 bases). Germline V gene data show CDR1 as MNHEY and CDR2 as SVGAGI. The CDR3 totals 15 residues. Trimming cost V 2 bases and J 0 bases, with 10 bases left between them. The DNA of the CDR3 is TGTGCCAGCAGTTACGGGGGACGAACTAACTATGGCTACACCTTC. It specifies CASSYGGRTNYGYTF.

This clonotype was observed at least ten times. This rearrangement joins TRBV12-3 or TRBV12-4 to TRBJ2-1; D remains unclear. This CDR3 is built from 13 residues. Trimming removed 6 bases from V and 8 bases from J, with 14 bases in between. The CDR3 bases are TGTGCCAGCAGGCCCACGGCGTCGGATGAGCAGTTCTTC. Translated: CASRPTASDEQFF.

The chain employs TRBV6-1 and TRBJ1-1; 9 nucleotides agree with TRBD1. The germline CDR1 and CDR2 sequences are MNHNS and SASEGT. V dropped 6 bases and J dropped 0; count of bases not matched to a gene: 14. The CDR3 is 18 amino acids. The CDR3 coding sequence is TGTGCCAGCAGATCCTACCCCGGGACAGGGATCATGAACACTGAAGCTTTCTTT. Translating it yields CASRSYPGTGIMNTEAFF.

This chain joins TRBV19 and TRBJ1-4; a weak D match, TRBD1 (5 bases). Germline V gene data show CDR1 as LNHDA and CDR2 as SQIVND (reference sequence). The CDR3 sequence is 15 residues long. V was cut by 7 bases and J by 7 bases, with 19 bases left in between. The CDR3, as DNA: TGTGCCAGTACCCCACTCCAAGGAAGGGGTGAAAAACTGTTTTTT. Amino acid sequence: CASTPLQGRGEKLFF.

This clonotype was counted at least ten times. The V gene is TRBV7-6, the J gene TRBJ2-7; 7 bases are a match to TRBD1. Germline-derived CDR1 and CDR2 are SGHVS and FNYEAQ. The CDR3 covers 20 residues. V was clipped by 5 bases and J by 0 bases; unmatched bases: 22. The CDR3 coding sequence is TGTGCCAGCAGCAATACCAGGGGGTGGACTGTGGATAAGGGCTCCTACGAGCAGTACTTC. This encodes CASSNTRGWTVDKGSYEQYF.

This clonotype has just a few counts. A read error may be the cause here, since a much bigger clone is one base away. The J gene is TRBJ1-1, the V gene TRBV7-9; D unclear. Trimming stripped 3 bases from V and 1 base from J, with 6 bases between. Germline V CDR1 and CDR2: SEHNR, FQNEAQ (reference sequence). The CDR3 length is 13 residues. Here the CDR3 DNA reads TGTGCCAGCAGCTTCGACCCGAACACTGAAGCTTTCTTT. Its translation is CASSFDPNTEAFF.

This clonotype was seen ten or more times. V usage is TRBV3-1 and J usage is TRBJ2-1; no clear D. Germline V gene data show CDR1 as LGHDT and CDR2 as YNNKEL (reference sequence). The ends were cut back, 8 bases at V and 9 bases at J, with 11 bases in the middle. The CDR3 is 11 amino acids. As DNA, the CDR3 is TGTGCCAGCGCGAGTGGTCGTGAGCAGTTCTTC. This codes for CASASGREQFF.

The chain joins TRBV10-3 to TRBJ1-2, with no clear D. The CDR3 length is 13 residues. Trimming cost V 6 bases and J 5 bases, with 13 bases left between them. Per germline, CDR1 ENHRY and CDR2 SYGVKD. CDR3 nucleotide sequence: TGTGCCATCAGCGCCGGAGACATTTATGGCTACACCTTC. The encoded protein is CAISAGDIYGYTF.

This clonotype was counted a few times. The V gene is TRBV12-3 or TRBV12-4, the J gene TRBJ2-5; D uncertain. V was cut by 0 bases and J by 0 bases, with 8 bases left in between. The CDR3 sequence is 15 residues long. In DNA, the CDR3 is TGTGCCAGCAGTTTAGCGGGCCGGGACCAAGAGACCCAGTACTTC. It specifies CASSLAGRDQETQYF.